There are many counts of the clone carrying this TCR beta chain. Its matching antigen is unknown. Healthy Caucasian individuals made up all the donors. A template switching step contributed a universal primer site, while unique molecular identifiers were present in the cDNA. TCRdb redid the calling of the 5' RACE reads with MiXCR, one entry per CDR3 protein. The sample shows around 160,000 distinct CDR3 sequences, around 3.5% of them seen only once. The data originate from a study of identical twins. Points from the study as a whole: With abundant cord blood beta clonotypes, insertions were fewer; memory repertoires showed no such pattern. The analysis was cross-sectional rather than longitudinal within donors.

The germline gives CDR1 SNHLY, CDR2 FYNNEI. The CDR3 runs 10 residues. Trimming cost V 7 bases and J 5 bases, with 3 bases left between them. The receptor's source is a man between 18 and 29 years old in good health. The rearrangement links TRBV2 to TRBJ2-1, with D unclear. Sequencing was done on a sample of memory T cells sorted from blood. In nucleotides, the CDR3 is TGTGCCAGCACGAACAATGAGCAGTTCTTC. Its protein product is CASTNNEQFF. The entire variable domain, with the rest obtained from reference TRBV2 and TRBJ2-1, is as follows: EPEVTQTPSHQVTQMGQEVILRCVPISNHLYFYWYRQILGQKVEFLVSFYNNEISEKSEIFDDQFSVERPDGSNFTLKIRSTKLEDSAMYFCASTNNEQFFGPGTRLTVL.